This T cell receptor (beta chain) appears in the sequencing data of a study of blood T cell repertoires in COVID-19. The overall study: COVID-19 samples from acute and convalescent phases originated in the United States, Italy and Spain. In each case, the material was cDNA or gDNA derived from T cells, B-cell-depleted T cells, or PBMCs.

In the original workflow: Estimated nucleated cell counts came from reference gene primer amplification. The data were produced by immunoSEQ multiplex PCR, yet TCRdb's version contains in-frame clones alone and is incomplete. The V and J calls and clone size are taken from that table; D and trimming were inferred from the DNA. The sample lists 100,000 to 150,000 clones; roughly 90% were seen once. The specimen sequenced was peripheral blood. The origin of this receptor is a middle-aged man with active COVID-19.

CDR3 loop: CASSEGPGQGGFGYGYTF. The DNA of the CDR3 is TGTGCCAGCAGTGAGGGACCGGGACAGGGAGGTTTTGGCTATGGCTACACCTTC. The rearrangement uses TRBV6-1 and TRBJ1-2; the match to TRBD1 covers 9 bases. The germline gives CDR1 MNHNS, CDR2 SASEGT. This CDR3 spans 18 amino acids. J was trimmed by 4 bases and V by 3 bases; bases with no gene match: 15.